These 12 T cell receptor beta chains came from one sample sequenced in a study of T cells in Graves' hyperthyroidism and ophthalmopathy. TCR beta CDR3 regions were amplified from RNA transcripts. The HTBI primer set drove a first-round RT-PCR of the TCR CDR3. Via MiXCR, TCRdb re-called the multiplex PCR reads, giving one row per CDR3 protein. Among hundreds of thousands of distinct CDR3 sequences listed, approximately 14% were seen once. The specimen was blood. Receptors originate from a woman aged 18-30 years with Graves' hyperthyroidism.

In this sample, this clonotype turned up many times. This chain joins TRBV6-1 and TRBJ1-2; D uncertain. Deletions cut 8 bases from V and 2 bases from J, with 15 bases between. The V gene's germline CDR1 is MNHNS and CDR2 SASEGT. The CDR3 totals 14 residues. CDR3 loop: CASCRQDANYGYTF. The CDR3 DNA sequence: TGTGCCAGCTGTAGACAAGACGCAAACTATGGCTACACCTTC.

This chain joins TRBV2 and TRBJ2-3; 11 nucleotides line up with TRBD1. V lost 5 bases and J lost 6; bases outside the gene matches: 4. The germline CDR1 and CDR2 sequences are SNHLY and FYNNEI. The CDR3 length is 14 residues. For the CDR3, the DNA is TGTGCCAGCAGTATAGGACAGGGGGCGGATACGCAGTATTTT. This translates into CASSIGQGADTQYF.

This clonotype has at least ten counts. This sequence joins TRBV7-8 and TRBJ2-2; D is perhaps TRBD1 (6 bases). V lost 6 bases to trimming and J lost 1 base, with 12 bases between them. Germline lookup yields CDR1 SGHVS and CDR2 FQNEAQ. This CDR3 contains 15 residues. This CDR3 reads CASSSDRRNTGELFF. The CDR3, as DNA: TGTGCCAGCAGTTCTGACAGGCGGAACACCGGGGAGCTGTTTTTT. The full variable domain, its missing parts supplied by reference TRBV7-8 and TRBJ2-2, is GAGVSQSPRYKVAKRGQDVALRCDPISGHVSLFWYQQALGQGPEFLTYFQNEAQLDKSGLPSDRFFAERPEGSVSTLKIQRTQQEDSAVYLCASSSDRRNTGELFFGEGSRLTVL.

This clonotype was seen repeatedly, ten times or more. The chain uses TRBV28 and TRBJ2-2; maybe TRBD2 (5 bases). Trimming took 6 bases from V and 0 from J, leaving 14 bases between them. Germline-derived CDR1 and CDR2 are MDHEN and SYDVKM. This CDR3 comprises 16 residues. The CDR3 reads CASSLRGGPNTGELFF. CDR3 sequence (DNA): TGTGCCAGCAGCCTGCGTGGCGGGCCGAACACCGGGGAGCTGTTTTTT.

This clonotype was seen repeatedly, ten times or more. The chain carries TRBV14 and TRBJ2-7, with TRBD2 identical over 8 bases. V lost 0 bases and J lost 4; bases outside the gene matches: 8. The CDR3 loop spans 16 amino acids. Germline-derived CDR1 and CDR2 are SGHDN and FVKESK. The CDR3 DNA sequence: TGTGCCAGCAGCCAAGACCGGACTAGCCGATTATACGAGCAGTACTTC. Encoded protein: CASSQDRTSRLYEQYF. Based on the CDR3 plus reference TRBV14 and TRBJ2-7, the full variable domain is EAGVTQFPSHSVIEKGQTVTLRCDPISGHDNLYWYRRVMGKEIKFLLHFVKESKQDESGMPNNRFLAERTGGTYSTLKVQPAELEDSGVYFCASSQDRTSRLYEQYFGPGTRLTVT.

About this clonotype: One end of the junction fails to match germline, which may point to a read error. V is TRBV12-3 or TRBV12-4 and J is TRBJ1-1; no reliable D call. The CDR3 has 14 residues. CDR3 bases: TGTGCCAGCAGATCTAGTGGAGGTATCGCTGAATCTTTCTTT. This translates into CASRSSGGIAESFF.

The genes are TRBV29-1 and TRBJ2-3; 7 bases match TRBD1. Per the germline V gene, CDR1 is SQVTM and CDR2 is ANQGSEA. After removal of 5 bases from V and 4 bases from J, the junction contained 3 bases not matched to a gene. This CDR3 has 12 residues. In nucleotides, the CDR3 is TGCAGCGTTAAGGGGGCCCCAGATACGCAGTATTTT. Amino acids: CSVKGAPDTQYF.

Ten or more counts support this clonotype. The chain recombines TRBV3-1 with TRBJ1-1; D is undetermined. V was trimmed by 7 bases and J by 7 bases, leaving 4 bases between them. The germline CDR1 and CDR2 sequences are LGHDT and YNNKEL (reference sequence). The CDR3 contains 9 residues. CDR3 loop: CASTNEAFF. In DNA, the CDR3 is TGTGCCAGCACCAATGAAGCTTTCTTT.

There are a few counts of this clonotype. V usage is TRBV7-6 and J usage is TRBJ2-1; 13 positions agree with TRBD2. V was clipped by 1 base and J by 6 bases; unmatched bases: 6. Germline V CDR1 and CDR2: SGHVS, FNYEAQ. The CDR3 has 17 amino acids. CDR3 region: CASSLEGLAGERNEQFF. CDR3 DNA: TGTGCCAGCAGCTTAGAAGGACTAGCGGGGGAGCGCAATGAGCAGTTCTTC.

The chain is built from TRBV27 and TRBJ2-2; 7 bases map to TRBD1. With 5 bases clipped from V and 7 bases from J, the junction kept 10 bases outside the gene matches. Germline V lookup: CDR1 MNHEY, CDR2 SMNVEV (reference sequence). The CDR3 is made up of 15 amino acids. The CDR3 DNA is TGTGCCAGCAGTCGGGACAGCCATCGGGACGGGGAGCTGTTTTTT. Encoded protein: CASSRDSHRDGELFF.

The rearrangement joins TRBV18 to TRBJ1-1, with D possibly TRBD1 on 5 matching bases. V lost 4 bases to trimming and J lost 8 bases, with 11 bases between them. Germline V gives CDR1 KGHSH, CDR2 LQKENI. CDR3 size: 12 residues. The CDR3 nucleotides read TGTGCCAGCTCACGGCAACGGGACGAAGCTTTCTTT. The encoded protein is CASSRQRDEAFF.

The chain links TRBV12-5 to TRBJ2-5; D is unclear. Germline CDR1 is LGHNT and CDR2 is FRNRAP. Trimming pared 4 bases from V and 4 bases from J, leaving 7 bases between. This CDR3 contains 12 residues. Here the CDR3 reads CASGSDVETQYF. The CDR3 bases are TGTGCTAGTGGTTCGGACGTAGAGACCCAGTACTTC. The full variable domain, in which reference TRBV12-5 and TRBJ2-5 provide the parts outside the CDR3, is DARVTQTPRHKVTEMGQEVTMRCQPILGHNTVFWYRQTMMQGLELLAYFRNRAPLDDSGMPKDRFSAEMPDATLATLKIQPSEPRDSAVYFCASGSDVETQYFGPGTRLLVL.